The T cell receptor beta chain under discussion was sequenced for a study of OX40 agonist ivuxolimab in advanced cancers. General study points: Antigen specificity remained undetermined for the expanded peripheral T cells.

Profiled with immunoSEQ multiplex PCR; TCRdb holds only in-frame clones, not every one. The data hold 100,000 or so clones, with approximately 84% observed a single time. Details on this clone: Its target is not known.

Trimming shortened V by 6 bases and J by 8 bases, and 8 bases separated the two germline ends. Germline CDR1 and CDR2: DFQATT and SNEGSKA (reference sequence). This CDR3 has 10 amino acids. The starting material was CD4+ or CD8+ T cells sorted from blood, obtained in a trial of the OX40 agonist ivuxolimab. This TCR came from an adult with an advanced solid tumor such as melanoma, head and neck, liver or kidney cancer. V is TRBV20-1 and J is TRBJ1-3; D not resolved. The CDR3 is CSALVDTIYF. CDR3 DNA: TGCAGTGCCCTGGTGGACACCATATATTTT.